Following are 23 T cell receptor beta chains from one sample sequenced in a study of blood T cell repertoires in COVID-19. Data came from immunoSEQ multiplex PCR; TCRdb stores just in-frame clones and leaves some out. Found here are some 150,000 clones, 85% of them singletons; the top ten hold roughly 2.9%. Sequenced material: peripheral blood. The receptors were sampled from a man aged 45-60 years with acute or convalescent COVID-19.

The chain employs TRBV5-4 and TRBJ1-3, with TRBD1 matching over 8 bases. The CDR3 sequence is 15 residues long. Germline CDR1 SGHNT, CDR2 YYREEE (reference sequence). Trimming cost V 4 bases and J 1 base; bases outside gene matches: 4. In nucleotides, the CDR3 is TGTGCCAGCAGCCTGGACAGGGCTTCTGGAAACACCATATATTTT. This codes for CASSLDRASGNTIYF.

The sample holds a few counts of this clone. J is TRBJ1-5 and V is TRBV5-8, with D possibly being TRBD1 (6 bases). V was shortened by 0 bases and J by 7 bases, with 8 bases between the two germline ends. Germline-derived CDR1 and CDR2 are SGHTS and YDEGEE. The CDR3 covers 13 residues. In DNA form, the CDR3 reads TGTGCCAGCAGCTTGGCAGGGGACCAGCCCCAGCATTTT. As protein: CASSLAGDQPQHF.

The chain links TRBV29-1 to TRBJ2-5; maybe TRBD1 (6 bases). Germline assignment: CDR1 SQVTM and CDR2 ANQGSEA. Trimming stripped 3 bases from V and 5 bases from J, with 13 bases between. CDR3 length: 13 amino acids. CDR3 DNA: TGCAGCGTTGATCCACACAGGGCGGAGACCCAGTACTTC. Protein sequence: CSVDPHRAETQYF.

V usage is TRBV6-5 and J usage is TRBJ1-5, with D hard to call. The CDR3 has 13 amino acids. V lost 8 bases to trimming and J lost 7 bases, with 15 bases between them. Germline V lookup: CDR1 MNHEY, CDR2 SVGAGI. The CDR3 DNA follows: TGTGCCAGCCGCCGGTCGCGGATACAGCCCCAGCATTTT. It specifies CASRRSRIQPQHF.

The chain joins TRBV27 to TRBJ2-5, with TRBD2 matching over 7 bases. Losses at the gene ends were 5 bases for V and 1 base for J; bases not matched to a gene: 13. CDR3 length: 17 residues. CDR1 and CDR2 (germline): MNHEY, SMNVEV (reference sequence). In DNA form, the CDR3 reads TGTGCCAGCAGTACCCGGGGGGTAGTGGGGGGCCAAGAGACCCAGTACTTC. It specifies CASSTRGVVGGQETQYF.

The rearrangement uses TRBV6-1 and TRBJ1-4; D ambiguous. V was shortened by 4 bases and J by 0 bases, with 15 bases between the two germline ends. The CDR3 loop spans 17 amino acids. Germline V lookup: CDR1 MNHNS, CDR2 SASEGT. The DNA of the CDR3 is TGTGCCAGCAGTGGACTCACGTCCGGTGCAACTAATGAAAAACTGTTTTTT. Translation: CASSGLTSGATNEKLFF.

This chain connects TRBV11-2 to TRBJ2-7; 11 nucleotides agree with TRBD2. The J segment lost 5 bases and the V segment lost 5 bases, leaving 5 bases of the junction unmatched. The germline gives CDR1 SGHAT, CDR2 FQNNGV. This CDR3 spans 14 amino acids. CDR3 sequence reads: CASSVWGLADEQYF. The CDR3, as DNA: TGTGCCAGCAGCGTGTGGGGACTAGCGGACGAGCAGTACTTC. The full variable domain, completed using reference TRBV11-2 and TRBJ2-7, is EAGVAQSPRYKIIEKRQSVAFWCNPISGHATLYWYQQILGQGPKLLIQFQNNGVVDDSQLPKDRFSAERLKGVDSTLKIQPAKLEDSAVYLCASSVWGLADEQYFGPGTRLTVT.

The chain employs TRBV5-4 and TRBJ1-6, with a possible D match to TRBD1 (5 bases). Trimming left V 3 bases short and J 10 bases short, with 20 bases between. Germline CDR1 and CDR2: SGHNT and YYREEE (reference sequence). CDR3 size: 16 residues. The CDR3 loop reads CASSYGQGALPSPLHF. CDR3 DNA sequence: TGTGCCAGCAGCTACGGACAAGGGGCGCTTCCCTCACCCCTCCACTTT. Looking up the rest from reference TRBV5-4 and TRBJ1-6 gives the full variable domain: ETGVTQSPTHLIKTRGQQVTLRCSSQSGHNTVSWYQQALGQGPQFIFQYYREEENGRGNFPPRFSGLQFPNYSSELNVNALELDDSALYLCASSYGQGALPSPLHFGNGTRLTVT.

The chain is built from TRBV4-1 and TRBJ2-7; 8 bases are shared with TRBD1. V gave up 3 bases and J gave up 4 bases; unmatched junction bases: 2. The V gene's germline CDR1 is MGHRA and CDR2 YSYEKL. The CDR3 loop spans 13 amino acids. The chain's CDR3 is CASSHGQGYEQYF. The DNA of the CDR3 is TGCGCCAGCAGCCACGGACAGGGTTACGAGCAGTACTTC.

The chain couples TRBV12-3 or TRBV12-4 to TRBJ1-1; D unresolved. Trimming shortened V by 10 bases and J by 1 base, and 13 bases separated the two germline ends. The CDR3 spans 13 residues. The CDR3 protein is CATGTDTNTEAFF. CDR3 nucleotides: TGTGCCACAGGTACAGACACGAACACTGAAGCTTTCTTT.

This clone was counted between two and nine times. The V and J genes are TRBV11-3 and TRBJ2-1; D might be TRBD2 (5 bases). There are 15 residues in the CDR3. Germline V gene sequence: CDR1 SGHNT, CDR2 YENEEA. Trimming removed 0 bases from V and 3 bases from J, with 9 bases in between. DNA of the CDR3: TGTGCCAGCAGCTTAGACGGAGCGGACTACAATGAGCAGTTCTTC. Protein: CASSLDGADYNEQFF. Combining the CDR3 with reference TRBV11-3 and TRBJ2-1 gives the whole variable domain EAGVVQSPRYKIIEKKQPVAFWCNPISGHNTLYWYLQNLGQGPELLIRYENEEAVDDSQLPKDRFSAERLKGVDSTLKIQPAELGDSAVYLCASSLDGADYNEQFFGPGTRLTVL.

The chain couples TRBV5-1 to TRBJ1-1, with 7 bases lining up with TRBD1. Trimming at V came to 1 base and at J to 4 bases, leaving 7 bases not matched to a gene. The CDR3 has 15 amino acids. Looked up from germline, CDR1 is SGHRS and CDR2 is YFSETQ. CDR3 DNA sequence: TGCGCCAGCAGCTTGAGGTCAGGGGGAAGCACTGAAGCTTTCTTT. Its protein is CASSLRSGGSTEAFF.

J is TRBJ2-7 and V is TRBV7-3; D unclear. Trimming shortened V by 4 bases and J by 0 bases, and 4 bases separated the two germline ends. Looked up from germline, CDR1 is SGHTA and CDR2 is FQGTGA. The CDR3 is 12 residues long. This CDR3 reads CASSSSSYEQYF. Here the CDR3 DNA reads TGTGCCAGCAGCTCCAGCTCCTACGAGCAGTACTTC.

The chain employs TRBV6-4 and TRBJ1-6; 9 nucleotides agree with TRBD1. J was trimmed by 8 bases and V by 3 bases; bases with no gene match: 2. Looked up from germline, CDR1 is MRHNA and CDR2 is SNTAGT. The CDR3 covers 14 residues. The CDR3 nucleotides are TGTGCCAGCAGTGAACAGGGGGCCTATTCACCCCTCCACTTT. Translated: CASSEQGAYSPLHF.

The chain uses TRBV5-8 and TRBJ2-1; D unresolved. The germline V and J ends were trimmed by 0 bases and 6 bases, with 13 bases remaining between them. CDR1 and CDR2 from the germline V gene are SGHTS and YDEGEE. The CDR3 has 15 residues. In DNA form, the CDR3 reads TGTGCCAGCAGCTTGGTCCAGATTTCATTCAATGAGCAGTTCTTC. Protein: CASSLVQISFNEQFF.

CDR3 loop: CAWSVRAIGDSNSPLHF. CDR3 DNA sequence: TGTGCCTGGAGTGTAAGAGCAATCGGGGACTCCAATTCACCCCTCCACTTT. The chain couples TRBV30 to TRBJ1-6, with TRBD1 as a possible D gene (5 bases). V was shortened by 0 bases and J by 7 bases, with 19 bases between the two germline ends. Per the germline V gene, CDR1 is GTSNPN and CDR2 is SVGIG (reference sequence). The CDR3 loop spans 17 amino acids.

This rearrangement joins TRBV19 to TRBJ1-1; D remains ambiguous. The CDR3 is made up of 14 amino acids. The V gene's germline CDR1 is LNHDA and CDR2 SQIVND (reference sequence). V was pared by 6 bases and J by 0 bases, with 11 bases between. The CDR3 sequence is CASSNTVMNTEAFF. Written as DNA, the CDR3 is TGTGCCAGTAGCAATACAGTAATGAACACTGAAGCTTTCTTT. The complete variable domain, with remaining parts taken from reference TRBV19 and TRBJ1-1, reads DGGITQSPKYLFRKEGQNVTLSCEQNLNHDAMYWYRQDPGQGLRLIYYSQIVNDFQKGDIAEGYSVSREKKESFPLTVTSAQKNPTAFYLCASSNTVMNTEAFFGQGTRLTVV.

The CDR3 region is CATTPGGNQPQHF. The CDR3 region has the DNA TGTGCCACCACCCCAGGGGGGAATCAGCCCCAGCATTTT. The chain uses TRBV24-1 and TRBJ1-5; 7 bases fit TRBD1. This CDR3 spans 13 amino acids. The V and J ends lost 8 bases and 4 bases, in that order; junction bases with no gene match: 4. Looked up from germline, CDR1 is KGHDR and CDR2 is SFDVKD.

V is TRBV6-2 or TRBV6-3 and J is TRBJ2-2; no clear D. Trimming removed 4 bases from V and 3 bases from J, with 3 bases in between. This CDR3 has 12 residues. Per the germline V gene, CDR1 is MNHEY and CDR2 is SVGEGT. The CDR3 region has the DNA TGTGCCAGCAGTTTCTACACCGGGGAGCTGTTTTTT. The encoded protein is CASSFYTGELFF.

The chain carries TRBV11-3 and TRBJ1-4; unclear D gene. Germline CDR1 is SGHNT and CDR2 is YENEEA. This CDR3 region has 13 residues. V lost 5 bases, J lost 3 bases, and 7 bases lay in between. The CDR3 here is CASSPSANEKLFF. The CDR3 DNA reads as TGTGCCAGCAGCCCTAGCGCTAATGAAAAACTGTTTTTT.

The table lists this clone with a count of one. V and J are TRBV5-1 and TRBJ2-1; 9 nucleotides line up with TRBD2. After removal of 2 bases from V and 8 bases from J, the junction contained 17 bases not matched to a gene. CDR1 is SGHRS, CDR2 YFSETQ, per germline. The CDR3 spans 18 residues. The DNA for the CDR3 is TGCGCCAGCAGCTTCCAACCGGGACTAGCTACTGGTTCGGATGAGCAGTTCTTC. Translated: CASSFQPGLATGSDEQFF. Looking up the rest from reference TRBV5-1 and TRBJ2-1 gives the full variable domain: KAGVTQTPRYLIKTRGQQVTLSCSPISGHRSVSWYQQTPGQGLQFLFEYFSETQRNKGNFPGRFSGRQFSNSRSEMNVSTLELGDSALYLCASSFQPGLATGSDEQFFGPGTRLTVL.

This clone was counted a few times. The V gene is TRBV4-2, the J gene TRBJ2-7; TRBD1 might be the D (5 bases). The V gene's germline CDR1 is LGHNA and CDR2 YNFKEQ. Trimming left V 0 bases short and J 4 bases short, with 19 bases between. CDR3 length equals 17 residues. The CDR3 loop is CASSQEPSRQTFYEQYF. The CDR3 DNA reads TGTGCCAGCAGCCAAGAACCTTCGCGACAGACCTTTTACGAGCAGTACTTC.

The chain recombines TRBV12-3 or TRBV12-4 with TRBJ1-1; D remains unclear. V dropped 4 bases and J dropped 7 bases, with 13 bases sitting between them. The CDR3 runs to 13 residues. CDR3 bases: TGTGCCAGCAGTTCCCCAAACAGAGATGAAGCTTTCTTT. Protein sequence: CASSSPNRDEAFF.